Given below is one T cell receptor beta chain in context. The table came from immunoSEQ multiplex PCR; TCRdb's copy has only in-frame clones and leaves some out. The profile shows some 25,000 clones, approximately 90% of them singletons. The data were obtained in a study of T cell changes during pregnancy in multiple sclerosis. Germline V gene lookup returns CDR1 LNHDA and CDR2 SQIVND (reference sequence). The CDR3 spans 16 residues. V was clipped by 6 bases and J by 4 bases, with 19 bases between them. This receptor was taken from a female donor in good health, enrolled as a control in a pregnancy study. This sample comprised CD4+ T cells from peripheral blood mononuclear cells, obtained in the first trimester of pregnancy. The V call is TRBV19, the J call TRBJ2-1; the D gene is possibly TRBD1 (6 bases). CDR3 sequence (DNA): TGTGCCAGTAGAGATCCTTACAGGGAGTCATACAATGAGCAGTTCTTC. Its translation is CASRDPYRESYNEQFF.